The rows below give T cell receptor beta chains drawn from one sample of a study of T cells after yellow fever vaccination. TCRdb recomputed calls from the 5' RACE reads with MiXCR, one row per CDR3 protein. This table holds some 390,000 distinct CDR3 sequences, roughly 6.2% found once. The sample was PBMCs, taken 5 days after the yellow fever booster vaccination. The source is a man aged 30 to 39 who received the YFV17D yellow fever vaccine. Both conserved end residues are part of each CDR3. D genes are given only for firm matches. Part of the rows lack a size; the others show once, few, many or a class for expanded clones.

d_call j_call clone_size v_call cdr3_nt cdr3_aa
- TRBJ2-7 many TRBV7-8 TGTGCCAGCAGCGCGACTCGTTACGAGCAGTACTTC CASSATRYEQYF
- TRBJ2-3 - TRBV30 TGTGCCTGCCGTTCAGATACGCAGTATTTT CACRSDTQYF
TRBD2 TRBJ2-3 few TRBV5-4 TGTGCCAGCAGCGGGAGGGTAGAGGCAGATACGCAGTATTTT CASSGRVEADTQYF
- TRBJ2-7 many TRBV7-9 TGTGCCAGCAGCTTACTTGCTACCTCCTACGAGCAGTACTTC CASSLLATSYEQYF
- TRBJ2-5 many TRBV6-5 TGTGCCAGCAGTTACCGGGACCTTAATCGGGAGACCCAGTACTTC CASSYRDLNRETQYF
TRBD2 TRBJ2-3 many TRBV20-1 TGCAGTGCTAGCCTAGCGGGAAGCACAGATACGCAGTATTTT CSASLAGSTDTQYF
TRBD2 TRBJ2-7 - TRBV20-1 TGCAGTGCCGCACGGGGGGGGACTAAGTACGAGCAGTACTTC CSAARGGTKYEQYF
- TRBJ2-5 - TRBV12-3/TRBV12-4 TGTGCCAGCAGTTTAAAGCGAGCTCGAGCGACCCAGTACTTC CASSLKRARATQYF
TRBD1 TRBJ1-4 - TRBV20-1 TGCAGTGCTAGAGCCCGACAGGGGGCCATTGATGAAAAACTGTTTTTT CSARARQGAIDEKLFF
TRBD1 TRBJ1-4 - TRBV10-2 TGCGCCAGCAGTCCCGGGACAGGGGGCGAATCGAAACTGTTTTTT CASSPGTGGESKLFF
- TRBJ2-3 few TRBV24-1 TGTGCCACCAGTGTTGAGGATACGCAGTATTTT CATSVEDTQYF
TRBD1 TRBJ2-2 few TRBV3-1 TGTGCCAGCAGCCTCGGGACGACAGGGTCTTCGTACACCGGGGAGCTGTTTTTT CASSLGTTGSSYTGELFF
- TRBJ2-7 - TRBV29-1 TGCAGCGTTGTGACCGGGAGCCTTCTCGAGCAGTACTTC CSVVTGSLLEQYF
- TRBJ1-5 few TRBV6-1 TGTGCCAGCACGCCGGCGGGGGGTGGGAATCAGCCCCAGCATTTT CASTPAGGGNQPQHF
- TRBJ2-5 - TRBV28 TGTGCCAGCAGTTCCCCCGCGGCGGGGCTCACCGAGACCCAGTACTTC CASSSPAAGLTETQYF
TRBD1 TRBJ2-6 few TRBV10-3 TGTGCCATCGGGACAGGAGGCTCTGGGGCCAACGTCCTGACTTTC CAIGTGGSGANVLTF
TRBD2 TRBJ2-7 few TRBV2 TGTGCCGGCAATAGCGGGAGTAGCGACGAGCAGTACTTC CAGNSGSSDEQYF
- TRBJ2-7 - TRBV5-1 TGCGCCAGCAGCTTGGGTGGGTACTACGAGCAGTACTTC CASSLGGYYEQYF
TRBD2 TRBJ2-1 few TRBV6-2/TRBV6-3 TGTGCCAGCAGTTACGGGGCTAGCGGCCACAATGAGCAGTTCTTC CASSYGASGHNEQFF
- TRBJ1-1 - TRBV9 TGTGCCAGCAGCGTAGCAGGAAACACTGAAGCTTTCTTT CASSVAGNTEAFF